Sequencing of this T cell receptor (beta chain) was carried out in a study of T-cell reconstitution after alpha-beta-depleted transplantation in children (dated by TCRdb to 2016 to 2018). Some background on the complete study: T-cell immune reconstitution after TCRalphabeta/CD19-depleted allogeneic hematopoietic cell transplantation in children was quantitatively tracked in the study by means of TCR repertoire profiling. Here is what the overall study found, with its caveats: In some patients, the high TCRbeta diversity seen at day 60 was put down to recipient T cells and intrathymic progenitors that had survived conditioning. Apparently early alphabetaT-cell count recovery about two months after transplant reportedly relied on only several hundred rapidly expanded clones derived from non-depleted graft cells. The frequencies of hyperexpanded clones fell over the following months, and after one year, T-cell counts and TCRbeta diversity were mostly attributed to newly produced T cells.

Inclusive of the bounding cysteine and phenylalanine, the CDR3 is 15 residues long. Just the 45-base CDR3 DNA is kept, in frame starting at base 1. V is shortened by 3 bases, J by 0 bases, and the region joining them spans 9 bases. The label giving this sample's treatment or condition can be read as: allogeneic hematopoietic cell transplantation with graft depleted of TCRalphabeta T cells and CD19 B cells. The children who served as transplant recipients had been given grafts of TCRalphabeta/CD19-depleted allogeneic hematopoietic cells. This clonotype was counted many times. It lacks a known antigen. One base away there is no much larger clone; base qualities are not given. The library was obtained by PCR. Sequencing used an Illumina HiSeq 2500. To normalize quantification of the TCRbeta repertoire, the TCR libraries were built with molecular barcoding that relied on unique molecular identifiers. In-frame beta chains were kept once TCRdb had trimmed the public reads at Q25 with fastp and called clones with MiXCR. Merged by CDR3 protein, the rows form single entries marked with the most common genes and DNA. The sample table contains about 110,000 distinct CDR3 sequences; only one count was recorded for approximately 10% of them. The top ten clonotypes cover less than 35% of the sample.

This TCR came from a boy aged 2 to 10 with acute lymphoblastic leukemia, due to receive a stem cell transplant. The sample consisted of PBMCs, taken before TCRalphabeta/CD19-depleted stem cell transplant. The chain was built from TRBV12-3 or TRBV12-4 and TRBJ1-3, and possibly TRBD1, on 5 matching bases. The DNA sequence is TGTGCCAGCAGTTTGAGGCAGGGCTCTGGAAACACCATATATTTT. It is translated as CASSLRQGSGNTIYF.